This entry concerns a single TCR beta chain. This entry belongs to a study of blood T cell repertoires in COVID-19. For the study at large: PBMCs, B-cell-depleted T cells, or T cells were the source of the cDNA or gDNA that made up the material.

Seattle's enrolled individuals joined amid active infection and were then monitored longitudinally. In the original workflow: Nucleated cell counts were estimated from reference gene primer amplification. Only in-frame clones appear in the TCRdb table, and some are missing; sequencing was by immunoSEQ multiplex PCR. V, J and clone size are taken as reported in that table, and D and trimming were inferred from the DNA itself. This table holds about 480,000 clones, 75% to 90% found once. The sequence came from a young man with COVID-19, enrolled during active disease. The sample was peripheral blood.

This chain's CDR3 is CASSAPQGALNTEAFF. DNA of the CDR3: TGTGCCAGCAGTGCCCCACAGGGGGCTTTGAACACTGAAGCTTTCTTT. The chain recombines TRBV6-1 with TRBJ1-1; 9 bases fit TRBD1. There are 16 residues in the CDR3. V shed 4 bases and J 0 bases; nucleotides not matched to a gene: 6. Germline V gene data show CDR1 as MNHNS and CDR2 as SASEGT.